Listed here are 6 T cell receptor beta chains from one sample, sequenced in a study of blood T cell repertoires in COVID-19. This table comes from immunoSEQ multiplex PCR, and its TCRdb copy is limited to in-frame clones, with some not included. This table holds just under 45,000 clones, approximately 86% found once. Sequenced sample: peripheral blood. The receptors shown here come from a woman over 75 in a cohort sampled during active or convalescent COVID-19.

The chain links TRBV5-4 to TRBJ2-7; no reliable D call. Germline CDR1 SGHNT, CDR2 YYREEE (reference sequence). The CDR3 loop spans 14 amino acids. V lost 1 base and J 0 bases, leaving 8 bases between the germline ends. This CDR3 reads CASSLKTNSYEQYF. As DNA, the CDR3 is TGTGCCAGCAGCTTGAAGACAAACTCCTACGAGCAGTACTTC.

The chain is built from TRBV6-5 and TRBJ2-7; 9 positions match TRBD2. The CDR3 has 15 residues. Germline assignment: CDR1 MNHEY and CDR2 SVGAGI. The V gene end was trimmed by 6 bases and the J gene end by 2 bases; junction bases not matched to a gene: 8. For the CDR3, the DNA is TGTGCCAGCAGCCCGAGCGGGGGGCGGACCTACGAGCAGTACTTC. This encodes CASSPSGGRTYEQYF.

The J gene is TRBJ1-5, the V gene TRBV11-1, with D possibly TRBD1 on 6 matching bases. This CDR3 has 13 amino acids. Germline loops: CDR1 SGHAT, CDR2 FQDESV (reference sequence). V was clipped by 4 bases and J by 7 bases, with 11 bases between them. The CDR3 nucleotides read TGTGCCAGCAGCTCTACAGGGAACCAGCCCCAGCATTTT. Residues: CASSSTGNQPQHF.

The rearrangement uses TRBV9 and TRBJ2-5; maybe TRBD2 (5 bases). V was pared by 7 bases and J by 5 bases, with 18 bases between. Germline CDR1 and CDR2: SGDLS and YYNGEE. CDR3 size: 14 residues. The CDR3 DNA reads TGTGCCAGCTCAAGGACTCCGGTGCGGGAGACCCAGTACTTC. It translates to CASSRTPVRETQYF.

The chain combines TRBV9 with TRBJ1-6; D is perhaps TRBD1 (5 bases). The V and J ends lost 0 bases and 9 bases respectively, with 16 bases between them. The CDR3 is 16 residues long. Germline CDR1 reads SGDLS; CDR2 reads YYNGEE. Here the CDR3 DNA reads TGTGCCAGCAGCGTAGTCCCGGGGGTAGGAGGTTCACCCCTCCACTTT. Translated: CASSVVPGVGGSPLHF.

The chain carries TRBV5-5 and TRBJ1-2; the match to TRBD1 covers 8 bases. With 0 bases clipped from V and 4 bases from J, the junction kept 8 bases outside the gene matches. The CDR3 sequence is 16 residues long. Germline loops: CDR1 SGHKS, CDR2 YYEKEE (reference sequence). The CDR3 is CASSLDSGTGLYGYTF. CDR3 nucleotides: TGTGCCAGCAGCTTGGATTCCGGGACAGGTCTCTATGGCTACACCTTC.